This TCR beta chain was observed in a study of Graves' ophthalmopathy and Graves' hyperthyroidism. Investigators amplified TCR beta CDR3 regions from RNA transcripts. The authors performed first-round RT-PCR with HTBI primers and then a second-round multiplex PCR. MiXCR was run by TCRdb on the multiplex PCR reads, yielding one entry per CDR3 protein. Among around 1,000,000 distinct CDR3 sequences listed, about 36% were seen once. Exclusion applied to patients with other autoimmune diseases, uncontrolled infections, pregnancy or lactation. Source material: peripheral blood or thyroid tissue (not recorded which). The receptor was isolated from an adult man with Graves' hyperthyroidism.

CDR3 sequence reads: CASSLGPQGQPQHF. DNA of the CDR3: TGCGCCAGCAGCTTGGGACCCCAAGGCCAGCCCCAGCATTTT. The chain has TRBV5-1 and TRBJ1-5, with unresolved D. The V end was cut by 0 bases, the J end by 7 bases, with 11 bases between. This CDR3 contains 14 residues. Germline V CDR1 and CDR2: SGHRS, YFSETQ.